The subject of this entry is one TCR beta chain. These data belong to a study of glioma-infiltrating T cells after dendritic cell vaccination. The protocol was immunoSEQ multiplex PCR, while the TCRdb copy is restricted to in-frame clones and leaves out a portion. The sample contains fewer than 90,000 clones, over 80% of which appear only once. The length of the CDR3 is 16 residues. V lost 2 bases and J 1 base, leaving 12 bases between the germline ends. CDR1 and CDR2 from the germline V gene are MNHNY and SVGAGI (reference sequence). Time point given: after dendritic cell vaccination, including at tumor progression/relapse. Before vaccination, two weeks after the third vaccination, and at progression, PBMC were collected.

The rearrangement joins TRBV6-6 to TRBJ1-5; weak D call: TRBD1 (5 bases). This specimen was blood, taken after dendritic cell vaccination. The receptor's source is a human donor with glioblastoma. CDR3 in DNA: TGTGCCAGCAGTTACGACGGGGGGGTCAGCAATCAGCCCCAGCATTTT. This translates into CASSYDGGVSNQPQHF.